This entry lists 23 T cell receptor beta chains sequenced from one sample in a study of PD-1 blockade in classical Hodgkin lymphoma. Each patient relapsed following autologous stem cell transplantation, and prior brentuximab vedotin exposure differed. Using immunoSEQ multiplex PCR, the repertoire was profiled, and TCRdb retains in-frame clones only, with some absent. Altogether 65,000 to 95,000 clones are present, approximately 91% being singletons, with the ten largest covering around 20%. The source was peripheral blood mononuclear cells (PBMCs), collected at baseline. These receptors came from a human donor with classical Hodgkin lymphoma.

The CDR3 spells CASSESIGNTGELFF. DNA of the CDR3: TGCGCCAGCAGTGAGTCAATAGGGAACACCGGGGAGCTGTTTTTT. The chain joins TRBV10-1 to TRBJ2-2; D call uncertain. The V gene's germline CDR1 is WNHNN and CDR2 SYGVQD (reference sequence). V lost 0 bases and J lost 1, with 6 bases in between. The CDR3 is 15 residues long.

The CDR3 region is CASSDAGVGRYEQYF. The CDR3 bases are TGTGCCAGCAGTGACGCGGGGGTCGGCCGCTACGAGCAGTACTTC. V gene TRBV6-1 combines with J gene TRBJ2-7; 7 nucleotides align to TRBD2. The germline V gene encodes CDR1 MNHNS and CDR2 SASEGT. This CDR3 contains 15 residues. With V trimmed by 3 bases and J by 3 bases, 8 bases remained unmatched.

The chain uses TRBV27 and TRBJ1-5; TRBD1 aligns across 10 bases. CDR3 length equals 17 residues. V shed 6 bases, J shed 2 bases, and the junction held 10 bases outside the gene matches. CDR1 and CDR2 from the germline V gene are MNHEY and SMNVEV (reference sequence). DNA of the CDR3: TGTGCCAGCAGCCGTAGGACAGGGGGGACTGGCAATCAGCCCCAGCATTTT. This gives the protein CASSRRTGGTGNQPQHF.

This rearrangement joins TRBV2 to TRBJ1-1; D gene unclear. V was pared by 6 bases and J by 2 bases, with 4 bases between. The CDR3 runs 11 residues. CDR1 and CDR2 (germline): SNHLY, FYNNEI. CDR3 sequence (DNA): TGTGCCAGCAGCGTTAACACTGAAGCTTTCTTT. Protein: CASSVNTEAFF.

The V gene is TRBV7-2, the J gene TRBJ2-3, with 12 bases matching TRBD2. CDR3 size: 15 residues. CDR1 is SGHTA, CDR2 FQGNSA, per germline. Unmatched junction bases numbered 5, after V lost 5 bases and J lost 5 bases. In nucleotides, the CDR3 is TGTGCCAGCAGCCCCCAGGGACTAGCGGGAGATACGCAGTATTTT. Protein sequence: CASSPQGLAGDTQYF.

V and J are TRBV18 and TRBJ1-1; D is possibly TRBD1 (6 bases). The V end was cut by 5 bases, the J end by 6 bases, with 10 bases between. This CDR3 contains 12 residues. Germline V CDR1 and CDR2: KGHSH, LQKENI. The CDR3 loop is CASSSQGSEAFF. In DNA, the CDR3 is TGTGCCAGCTCATCACAGGGTTCTGAAGCTTTCTTT.

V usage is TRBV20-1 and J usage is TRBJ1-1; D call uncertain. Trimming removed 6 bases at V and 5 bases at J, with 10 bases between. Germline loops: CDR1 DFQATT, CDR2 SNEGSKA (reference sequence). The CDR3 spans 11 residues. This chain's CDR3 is CSAKTQTEAFF. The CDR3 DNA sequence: TGCAGTGCCAAGACCCAAACTGAAGCTTTCTTT.

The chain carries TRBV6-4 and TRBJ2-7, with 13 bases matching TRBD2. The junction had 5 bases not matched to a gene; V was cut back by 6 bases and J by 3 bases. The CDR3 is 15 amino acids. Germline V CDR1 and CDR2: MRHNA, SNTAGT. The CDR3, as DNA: TGTGCCAGCAGCCGAGGGACTAGCGGGAACTACGAGCAGTACTTC. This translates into CASSRGTSGNYEQYF.

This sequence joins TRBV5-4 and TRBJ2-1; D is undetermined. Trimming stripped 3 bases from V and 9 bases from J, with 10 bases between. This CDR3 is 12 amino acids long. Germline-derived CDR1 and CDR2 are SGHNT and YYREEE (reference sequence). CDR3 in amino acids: CASSSLTAEQFF. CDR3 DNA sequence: TGTGCCAGCAGCTCCTTGACCGCTGAGCAGTTCTTC.

The CDR3 reads CASSETGKNTEAFF. The DNA for the CDR3 is TGTGCCAGCAGTGAGACAGGGAAGAACACTGAAGCTTTCTTT. The rearrangement uses TRBV25-1 and TRBJ1-1; 7 bases are shared with TRBD1. The germline V gene has CDR1 MGHDK and CDR2 SYGVNS. V was clipped by 3 bases and J by 1 base; unmatched bases: 2. The CDR3 consists of 14 residues.

CDR3: CASSLQGVRTDTQYF. The CDR3 DNA reads as TGTGCCAGCAGCTTGCAGGGGGTGAGGACAGATACGCAGTATTTT. This chain connects TRBV7-2 to TRBJ2-3; the match to TRBD1 covers 7 bases. The CDR3 covers 15 residues. Trimming took 3 bases from V and 3 from J; bases not matched to a gene: 6. Germline V gene lookup returns CDR1 SGHTA and CDR2 FQGNSA.

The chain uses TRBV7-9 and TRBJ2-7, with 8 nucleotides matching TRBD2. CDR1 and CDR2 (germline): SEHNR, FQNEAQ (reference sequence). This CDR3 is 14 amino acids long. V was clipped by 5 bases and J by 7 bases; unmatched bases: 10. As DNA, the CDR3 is TGTGCCAGCAGCGATGGGGCGGGGGGACCGGAGCAGTACTTC. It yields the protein CASSDGAGGPEQYF.

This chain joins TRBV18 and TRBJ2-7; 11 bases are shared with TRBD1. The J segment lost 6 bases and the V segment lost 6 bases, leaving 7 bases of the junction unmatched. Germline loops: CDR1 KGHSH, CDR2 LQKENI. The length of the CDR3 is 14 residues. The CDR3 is CASSNTGTGGEQYF. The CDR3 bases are TGTGCCAGCTCCAATACCGGGACAGGGGGCGAGCAGTACTTC.

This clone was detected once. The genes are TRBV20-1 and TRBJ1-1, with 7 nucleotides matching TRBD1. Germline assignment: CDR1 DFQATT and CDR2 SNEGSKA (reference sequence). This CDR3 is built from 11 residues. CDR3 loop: CRADRDTEAFF. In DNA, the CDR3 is TGCAGGGCAGACAGGGACACTGAAGCTTTCTTT.

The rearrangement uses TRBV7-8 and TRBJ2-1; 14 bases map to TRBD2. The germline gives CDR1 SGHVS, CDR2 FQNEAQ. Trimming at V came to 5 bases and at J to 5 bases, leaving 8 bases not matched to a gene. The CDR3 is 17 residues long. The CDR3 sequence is CASSPAGTSGSNNEQFF. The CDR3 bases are TGTGCCAGCAGCCCCGCCGGGACTAGCGGGAGTAACAATGAGCAGTTCTTC.

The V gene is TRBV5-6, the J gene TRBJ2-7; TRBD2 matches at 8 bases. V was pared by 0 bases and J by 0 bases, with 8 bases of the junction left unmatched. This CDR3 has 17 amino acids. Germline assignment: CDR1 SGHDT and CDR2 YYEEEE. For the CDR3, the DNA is TGTGCCAGCAGCTTGGGACTAGCGTTGCCGCCCTCCTACGAGCAGTACTTC. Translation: CASSLGLALPPSYEQYF.

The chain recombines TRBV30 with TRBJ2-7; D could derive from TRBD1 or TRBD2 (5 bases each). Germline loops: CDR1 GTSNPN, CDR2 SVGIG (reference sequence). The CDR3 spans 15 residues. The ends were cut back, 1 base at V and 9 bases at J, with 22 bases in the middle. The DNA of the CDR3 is TGTGCCTGGAGTGAGGACAATTCTCCTCCTCGGGGGCAGTACTTC. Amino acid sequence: CAWSEDNSPPRGQYF.

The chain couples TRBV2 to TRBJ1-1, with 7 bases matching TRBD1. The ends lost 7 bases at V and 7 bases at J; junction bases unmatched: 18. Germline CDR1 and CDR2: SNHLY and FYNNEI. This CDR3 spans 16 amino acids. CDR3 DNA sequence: TGTGCCAGCACCTCTCTGGAGGTGACAGGGAGAAGTGAAGCTTTCTTT. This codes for CASTSLEVTGRSEAFF.

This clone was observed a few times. In nucleotides, the CDR3 is TGTGCCAGCAGCTCTAGAGGGAGACTAGCGGGAGTCGAGACCCAGTACTTC. Amino acids: CASSSRGRLAGVETQYF. The J gene is TRBJ2-5, the V gene TRBV7-6; 12 bases are shared with TRBD2. Germline-derived CDR1 and CDR2 are SGHVS and FNYEAQ. V was pared by 4 bases and J by 5 bases, with 11 bases of the junction left unmatched. The CDR3 runs 17 residues.

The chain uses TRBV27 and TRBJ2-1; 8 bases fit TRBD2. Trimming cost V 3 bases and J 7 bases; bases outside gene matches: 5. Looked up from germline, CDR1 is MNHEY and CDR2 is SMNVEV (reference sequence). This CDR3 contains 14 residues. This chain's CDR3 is CASSFWRGENEQFF. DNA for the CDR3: TGTGCCAGCAGTTTCTGGCGGGGGGAAAATGAGCAGTTCTTC.

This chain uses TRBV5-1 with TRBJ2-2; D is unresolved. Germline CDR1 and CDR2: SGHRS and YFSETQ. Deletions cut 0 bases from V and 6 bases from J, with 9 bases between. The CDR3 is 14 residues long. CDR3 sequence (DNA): TGCGCCAGCAGCTTGGAAGTCTCATCCGGGGAGCTGTTTTTT. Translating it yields CASSLEVSSGELFF.

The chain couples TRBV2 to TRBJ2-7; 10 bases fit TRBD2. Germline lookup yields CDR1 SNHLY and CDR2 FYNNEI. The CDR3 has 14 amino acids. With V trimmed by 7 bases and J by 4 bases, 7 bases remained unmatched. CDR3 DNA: TGTGCCAGCAAGGTCGCTAGCGGGAGTTACGAGCAGTACTTC. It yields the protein CASKVASGSYEQYF.

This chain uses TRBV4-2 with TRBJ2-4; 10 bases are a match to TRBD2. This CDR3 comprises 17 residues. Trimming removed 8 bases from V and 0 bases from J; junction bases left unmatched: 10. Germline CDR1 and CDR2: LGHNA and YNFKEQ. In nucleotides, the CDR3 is TGTGCCAGCGGCACTAGCGGGGCAAACCTAGCCAAAAACATTCAGTACTTC. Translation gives CASGTSGANLAKNIQYF.